Detailed here is one TCR beta chain. The antigen is undetermined. The data were obtained in a study of beta chain features in type 1 diabetes. Study results and limitations: Moderately but significantly shorter TCRB CDR3s were found in Type 1 diabetes patients in all four CD4+ subsets.

CD4+ naive, central memory, regulatory and stem cell-like memory cells were sorted via CD45RO/CCR7/CD25/CD127/CD95/CD27. The isolated RNA, all of it, was reverse transcribed, so expressed TCRB transcripts were what got sequenced. Produced via immunoSEQ multiplex PCR; TCRdb's table is partial and in-frame only. The data hold approximately 58,000 clones, with approximately 60% observed a single time. The receptor was derived from a woman aged 25 to 39 with type 1 diabetes. Sample: stem cell memory CD4+ T cells from blood.

DNA for the CDR3: TGCGCCAGCAGCGCAGGTGGTGCCGCCTACGAGCAGTACTTC. Translation: CASSAGGAAYEQYF. V and J are TRBV5-1 and TRBJ2-7; D ambiguous. Germline-derived CDR1 and CDR2 are SGHRS and YFSETQ. V was shortened by 4 bases and J by 2 bases, with 13 bases between the two germline ends. This CDR3 has 14 amino acids.